Sequencing of this TCR beta chain was carried out in a study of tumor-infiltrating lymphocytes in primary liver carcinoma. General observations from the study: Significantly greater top-250-clone fractions characterized tumors relative to blood (p = 0.039).

Taking about 17-32 mg of unsorted bulk tissue, the authors co-extracted RNA and DNA. Patients were treatment-naive with chronic HBV infection. Collection of samples drew on five separate regions of each tumor. There were over 75% viable tumor cells in every single sample of tumor. About this clonotype itself: Its matching antigen is unknown. The junction does not match germline at one end; this may be a read error.

Starting material of 450 to 500 ng total RNA yielded TCR beta cDNA via a constant-region primer. Three nested multiplex PCR rounds of slightly modified ARM-PCR generated TCR beta libraries. TCRdb analysed the multiplex PCR reads with MiXCR anew, one entry per CDR3 protein. The sample records 55,000 to 65,000 distinct CDR3 sequences, about two thirds being singletons. The receptor comes from a man aged 40-49 years with primary liver carcinoma and hepatitis B virus infection. The sequenced material came from liver tumor tissue from sampling region 2. The subset: tumor region T2, inferior pole.

Written as DNA, the CDR3 is TGCACCAGCAGCCAACTTACCCTCTCCGGGGAGCTCTTTTTT. Its translation: CTSSQLTLSGELFF. The chain carries TRBV4-1 and TRBJ2-2; possible D gene TRBD2, 5 bases. CDR1 and CDR2 from the germline V gene are MGHRA and YSYEKL. The CDR3 covers 14 residues.